Below, 8 T cell receptor beta chains from the same sample are listed, as sequenced in a study of spatial heterogeneity in lung cancer. MiXCR, applied by TCRdb to the 5' RACE reads, yields one record per CDR3 protein. The table includes about 52,000 distinct CDR3 sequences, 6.5% to 7.5% detected once. This sample's time point: blood at routine non-recurrence follow-up after resection. Frozen PBMC, nontumor lung or tumor provided whole RNA, which was sequenced unsorted. The sequencing here drew on PBMCs, taken at follow-up. The receptors here all came from a female donor with early-stage non-small cell lung cancer.

There are many counts of this clonotype. The chain couples TRBV12-3 or TRBV12-4 to TRBJ2-2, with 10 bases identical to TRBD2. J lost 2 bases, V lost 6 bases, and 6 bases had no gene match. The CDR3 runs to 16 residues. This chain's CDR3 is CASSRSGGINTGELFF. CDR3 DNA sequence: TGTGCCAGCAGCCGTAGCGGGGGGATCAACACCGGGGAGCTGTTTTTT.

This clonotype has only a few counts. The rearrangement uses TRBV7-9 and TRBJ2-1; D is perhaps TRBD1 or TRBD2 (5 bases each). Germline-derived CDR1 and CDR2 are SEHNR and FQNEAQ (reference sequence). V lost 2 bases, J lost 0 bases, and 8 bases lay in between. CDR3 length equals 15 residues. The CDR3 region is CASSLSGASYNEQFF. The DNA of the CDR3 is TGTGCCAGCAGCTTATCCGGGGCCTCCTACAATGAGCAGTTCTTC.

This clonotype was seen repeatedly, ten times or more. The chain links TRBV20-1 to TRBJ1-1, with a tentative D call TRBD1 (6 bases). Germline V gene data show CDR1 as DFQATT and CDR2 as SNEGSKA (reference sequence). V shed 0 bases and J shed 5 bases, with 13 bases lying between them. CDR3 length equals 14 residues. CDR3 sequence (DNA): TGCAGTGCTAGAGAGGGGGGCAGGGGAACTGAAGCTTTCTTT. Protein: CSAREGGRGTEAFF.

This clonotype was seen more than once but under ten times. The chain has TRBV3-1 and TRBJ1-2, with 7 positions matching TRBD1. After removal of 4 bases from V and 4 bases from J, the junction contained 3 bases not matched to a gene. Germline CDR1 LGHDT, CDR2 YNNKEL (reference sequence). This CDR3 has 13 amino acids. CDR3 DNA: TGTGCCAGCAGCCCGACAGGGACCTATGGCTACACCTTC. This translates into CASSPTGTYGYTF.

The sample holds a few counts of this clonotype. The rearrangement joins TRBV25-1 to TRBJ2-5; D uncertain. Germline assignment: CDR1 MGHDK and CDR2 SYGVNS. The CDR3 covers 14 residues. Trimming stripped 3 bases from V and 5 bases from J, with 13 bases between. In DNA form, the CDR3 reads TGTGCCAGCAGTGATCTAGAGCATTTCGAGACCCAGTACTTC. Translated: CASSDLEHFETQYF.

The chain employs TRBV6-2 or TRBV6-3 and TRBJ2-1, with TRBD2 matching 8 bases. Germline V gene data show CDR1 as MNHEY and CDR2 as SVGEGT. The CDR3 covers 15 residues. The V and J ends lost 5 bases and 6 bases, in that order; junction bases with no gene match: 9. CDR3 in amino acids: CASSRYRTSFNEQFF. The CDR3 region has the DNA TGTGCCAGCAGTCGATACCGGACTAGCTTCAATGAGCAGTTCTTC.

This clonotype showed up just a few times. The CDR3 protein is CASSLTVTVISDTQYF. The CDR3 nucleotides read TGCGCCAGCAGCTTAACGGTGACAGTTATTTCAGATACGCAGTATTTT. The chain employs TRBV5-1 and TRBJ2-3, with D possibly being TRBD1 (5 bases). V lost 2 bases and J lost 4, with 17 bases in between. The V gene's germline CDR1 is SGHRS and CDR2 YFSETQ. The CDR3 spans 16 residues.

This chain uses TRBV12-3 or TRBV12-4 with TRBJ2-7; D is unclear. There are 13 residues in the CDR3. V lost 3 bases, J lost 2 bases, and 8 bases lay in between. CDR3: CASSFADPYEQYF. CDR3 in DNA: TGTGCCAGCAGTTTCGCTGACCCCTACGAGCAGTACTTC.